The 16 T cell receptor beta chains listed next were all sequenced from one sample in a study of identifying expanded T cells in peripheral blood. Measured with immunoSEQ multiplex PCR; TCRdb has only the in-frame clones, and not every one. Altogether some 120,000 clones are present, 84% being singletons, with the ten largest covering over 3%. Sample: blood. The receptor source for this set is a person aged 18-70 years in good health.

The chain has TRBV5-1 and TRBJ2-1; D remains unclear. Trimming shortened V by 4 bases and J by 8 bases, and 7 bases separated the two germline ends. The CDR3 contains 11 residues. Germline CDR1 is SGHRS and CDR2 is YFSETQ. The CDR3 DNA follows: TGCGCCAGCAGCGCTATGGATGAGCAGTTCTTC. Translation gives CASSAMDEQFF. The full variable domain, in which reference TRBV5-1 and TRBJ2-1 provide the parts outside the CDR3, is KAGVTQTPRYLIKTRGQQVTLSCSPISGHRSVSWYQQTPGQGLQFLFEYFSETQRNKGNFPGRFSGRQFSNSRSEMNVSTLELGDSALYLCASSAMDEQFFGPGTRLTVL.

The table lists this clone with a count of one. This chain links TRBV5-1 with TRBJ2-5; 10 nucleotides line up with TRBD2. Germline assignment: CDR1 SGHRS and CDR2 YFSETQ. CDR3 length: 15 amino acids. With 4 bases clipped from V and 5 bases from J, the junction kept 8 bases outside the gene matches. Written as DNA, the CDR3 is TGCGCCAGCAGCCCCAACAGCGGGGGGGCGGAGACCCAGTACTTC. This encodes CASSPNSGGAETQYF.

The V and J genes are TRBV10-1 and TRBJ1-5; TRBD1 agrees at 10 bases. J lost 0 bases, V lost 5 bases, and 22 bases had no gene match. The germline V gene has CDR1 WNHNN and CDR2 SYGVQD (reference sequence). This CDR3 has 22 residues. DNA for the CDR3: TGCGCCAGCAGTAGCCGGGACAGGGGACTAAGGGAAGATCCGTATAGCAATCAGCCCCAGCATTTT. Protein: CASSSRDRGLREDPYSNQPQHF.

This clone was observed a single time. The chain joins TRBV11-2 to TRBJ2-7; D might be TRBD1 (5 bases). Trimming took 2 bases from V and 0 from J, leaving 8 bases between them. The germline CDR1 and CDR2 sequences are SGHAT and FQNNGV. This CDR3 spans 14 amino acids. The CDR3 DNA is TGTGCCAGCAGCTTATCAGGGTTCTCCTACGAGCAGTACTTC. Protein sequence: CASSLSGFSYEQYF.

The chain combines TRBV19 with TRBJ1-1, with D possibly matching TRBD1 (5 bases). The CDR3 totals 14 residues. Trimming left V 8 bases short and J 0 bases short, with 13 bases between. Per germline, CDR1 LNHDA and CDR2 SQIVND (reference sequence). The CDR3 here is CASSGNGMNTEAFF. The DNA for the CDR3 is TGTGCCAGTTCAGGGAATGGGATGAACACTGAAGCTTTCTTT.

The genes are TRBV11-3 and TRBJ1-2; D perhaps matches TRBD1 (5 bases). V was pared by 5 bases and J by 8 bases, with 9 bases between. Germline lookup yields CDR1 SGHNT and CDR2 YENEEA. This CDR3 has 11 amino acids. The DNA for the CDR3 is TGTGCCAGCAGCCAGGGAGGGGGCTACACCTTC. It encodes CASSQGGGYTF. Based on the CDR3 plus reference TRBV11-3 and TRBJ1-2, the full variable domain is EAGVVQSPRYKIIEKKQPVAFWCNPISGHNTLYWYLQNLGQGPELLIRYENEEAVDDSQLPKDRFSAERLKGVDSTLKIQPAELGDSAVYLCASSQGGGYTFGSGTRLTVV.

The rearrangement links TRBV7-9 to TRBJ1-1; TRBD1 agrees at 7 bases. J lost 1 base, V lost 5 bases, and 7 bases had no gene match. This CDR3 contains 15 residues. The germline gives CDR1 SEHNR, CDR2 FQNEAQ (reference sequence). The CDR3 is CASSRGGQKNTEAFF. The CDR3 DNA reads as TGTGCCAGCAGCCGGGGGGGACAGAAGAACACTGAAGCTTTCTTT.

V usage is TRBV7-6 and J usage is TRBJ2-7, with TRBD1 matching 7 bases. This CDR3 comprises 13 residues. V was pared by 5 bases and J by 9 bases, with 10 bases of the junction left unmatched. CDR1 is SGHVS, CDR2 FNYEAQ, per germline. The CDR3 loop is CASSPRNRGGQYF. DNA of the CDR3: TGTGCCAGCAGCCCCCGGAACAGGGGTGGGCAGTACTTC.

CDR3 in DNA: TGTGCCAGCAAAGCAGGGGTCACCTACAATGAGCAGTTCTTC. As protein: CASKAGVTYNEQFF. The chain carries TRBV11-3 and TRBJ2-1, with D perhaps matching TRBD1 (6 bases). This CDR3 region has 14 residues. V was cut by 7 bases and J by 2 bases, with 12 bases left in between. CDR1 is SGHNT and CDR2 is YENEEA in the germline V gene.

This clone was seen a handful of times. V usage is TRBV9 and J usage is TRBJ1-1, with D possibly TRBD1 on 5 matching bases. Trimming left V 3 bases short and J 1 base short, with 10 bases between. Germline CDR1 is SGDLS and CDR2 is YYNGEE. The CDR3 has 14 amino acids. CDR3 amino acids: CASSGGITNTEAFF. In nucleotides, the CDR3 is TGTGCCAGCAGCGGGGGGATCACGAACACTGAAGCTTTCTTT.

The DNA of the CDR3 is TGTGCCTGGAGATCGGGGTCAGGGGTTGACGAGCAGTACTTC. Protein sequence: CAWRSGSGVDEQYF. The chain uses TRBV30 and TRBJ2-7, with D maybe TRBD1 (6 bases). The V and J ends lost 3 bases and 5 bases respectively, with 17 bases between them. Germline values: CDR1 GTSNPN, CDR2 SVGIG (reference sequence). CDR3 size: 14 residues.

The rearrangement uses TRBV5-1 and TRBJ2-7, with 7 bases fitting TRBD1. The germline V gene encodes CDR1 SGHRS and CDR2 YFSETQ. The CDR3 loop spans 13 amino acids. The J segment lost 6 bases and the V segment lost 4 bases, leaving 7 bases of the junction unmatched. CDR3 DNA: TGCGCCAGCAGCCCAGGGACAGCAGGCGAGCAGTACTTC. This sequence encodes CASSPGTAGEQYF.

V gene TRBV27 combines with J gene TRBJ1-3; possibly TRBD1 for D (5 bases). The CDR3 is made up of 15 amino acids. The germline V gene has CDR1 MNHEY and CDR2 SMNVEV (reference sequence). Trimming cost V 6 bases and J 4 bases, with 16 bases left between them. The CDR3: CASRIDRGPGNTIYF. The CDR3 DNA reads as TGTGCCAGCAGGATCGACAGAGGCCCGGGAAACACCATATATTTT.

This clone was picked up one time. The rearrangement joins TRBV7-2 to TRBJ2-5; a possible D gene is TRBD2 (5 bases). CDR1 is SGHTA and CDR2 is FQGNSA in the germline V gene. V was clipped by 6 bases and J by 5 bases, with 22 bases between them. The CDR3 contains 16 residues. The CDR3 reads CASSTTRRGFVETQYF. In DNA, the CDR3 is TGTGCCAGCAGTACCACGCGCCGGGGATTTGTGGAGACCCAGTACTTC. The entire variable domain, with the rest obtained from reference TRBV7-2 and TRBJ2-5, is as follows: GAGVSQSPSNKVTEKGKDVELRCDPISGHTALYWYRQSLGQGLEFLIYFQGNSAPDKSGLPSDRFSAERTGGSVSTLTIQRTQQEDSAVYLCASSTTRRGFVETQYFGPGTRLLVL.

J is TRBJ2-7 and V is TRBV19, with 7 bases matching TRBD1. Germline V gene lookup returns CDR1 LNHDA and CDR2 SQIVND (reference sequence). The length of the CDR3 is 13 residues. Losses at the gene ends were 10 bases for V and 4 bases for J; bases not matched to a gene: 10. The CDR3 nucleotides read TGTGCCACTACCGACAGGGTTGGGTACGAGCAGTACTTC. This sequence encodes CATTDRVGYEQYF.

The CDR3 bases are TGTGCCAGTAGAAGAACAGGACAGGCGAATAACTATGGCTACACCTTC. Translation: CASRRTGQANNYGYTF. The chain couples TRBV19 to TRBJ1-2, with 7 bases fitting TRBD1. Trimming removed 6 bases from V and 1 base from J; junction bases left unmatched: 11. There are 16 residues in the CDR3. The germline gives CDR1 LNHDA, CDR2 SQIVND (reference sequence).